This TCR beta chain is from a study of blood T cell repertoires in COVID-19. Study processing details: Nucleated cell counts were estimated from reference gene primer amplification. Data came from immunoSEQ multiplex PCR; TCRdb stores just in-frame clones and leaves some out. D and trimming come from the DNA, and the V and J calls and clone size come from that table. The sample lists 300,000 or so clones, 75% to 95% seen once, with roughly 1.1% in the top ten. CDR1 SNHLY and CDR2 FYNNEI come from the germline V gene. This CDR3 has 15 amino acids. Trimming left V 4 bases short and J 6 bases short, with 15 bases between.

The sequence came from a woman in her twenties or thirties who had recovered from COVID-19. V usage is TRBV2 and J usage is TRBJ1-4; the D gene is possibly TRBD1 (5 bases). The source material was PBMCs or T cells enriched from blood (not recorded which). The CDR3 is CASSVLRDLDEKLFF. CDR3 DNA sequence: TGTGCCAGCAGTGTACTCAGGGATCTTGATGAAAAACTGTTTTTT.